A selection of T cell receptor beta chains follows, all from one sample in a study of cytomegalovirus exposure and HLA in healthy donors. Clones were read by immunoSEQ multiplex PCR, and TCRdb kept only the in-frame ones, dropping some. The table includes about 130,000 clones, nearly 85% detected once. Sample: PBMCs. These receptors came from a boy aged 5-17 years in good health and CMV-seronegative. Both conserved end residues are part of each CDR3.

15 TRBV7-8 CASSLARTANTEAFF
11 TRBV30 CAWTVGYGYTF
17 TRBV12-5 CASGLVQELAGAGEQYF
15 TRBV7-3 CASSASVTNTGELFF
13 TRBV30 CAWTGTVQGEQYF
14 TRBV6-1 CASSAGVRTGELFF
14 TRBV7-2 CASSLGLALHEQYF
16 TRBV5-1 CASSLGGGGFSYEQYF
14 TRBV7-9 CASSFGQEPYGYTF
15 TRBV19 CASSYEYGQGGFLRF
16 TRBV4-3 CASSQETSGIGGTQYF
15 TRBV12-5 CASGLVLASQETQYF
19 TRBV19 CASSKQGVDGGLVGYGYTF
18 TRBV4-2 CASSPPLAGVGRSGELFF
14 TRBV5-6 CASSFPDRADTQYF
14 TRBV6-1 CASSEGPLGGELFF
14 TRBV30 CAWSFGQGVQPQHF
15 TRBV5-6 CASSSSRKVQETQYF
16 TRBV5-4 CASSLKLAGGAETQYF
15 TRBV6-1 CASSRAHSGANVLTF
17 TRBV5-4 CASSFRDRGNSKNIQYF
14 TRBV6-6 CASSAGLAAYEQYF
15 TRBV4-1 CASSRWGAESQPQHF
14 TRBV18 CASSLGQGKEEQYF
14 TRBV7-8 CASSRDRGNTEAFF
14 TRBV6-5 CASSPGGLGEKLFF
15 TRBV4-1 CASSQDPGGGNTAFF
15 TRBV30 CAWSIQAGRRETQYF
16 TRBV5-1 CASSLAVGGSTDTQYF
15 TRBV27 CASSLTGMGNQPQHF
17 TRBV7-2 CASSPRGGFHSNQPQHF
15 TRBV6-1 CASSGEDNLSTEAFF
15 TRBV6-1 CASSEAAPGANVLTF
16 TRBV7-8 CASSLATRGSGNTIYF
13 TRBV30 CVWTRPSTDTQYF
17 TRBV9 CASSARLTGANTGELFF
14 TRBV6-5 CASSYRLDSGELFF
13 TRBV7-2 CASSSYLNQPQHF
17 TRBV7-2 CASSLAPGLAGRGEQYF
14 TRBV30 CAWSVVQGINEQFF
15 TRBV4-2 CASSHWGGWSGELFF
13 TRBV9 CASSMGGATEQFF
18 TRBV4-3 CASSQAGTSGRAAYTQYF
14 TRBV30 CAWSVNRGNTEAFF
14 TRBV5-1 CASSPGTPNTEAFF
15 TRBV6-1 CASSATFTTTYEQYF
15 TRBV4-1 CASSQDRPGNEKLFF
15 TRBV30 CACKPVSGGNEKLFF
17 TRBV9 CASSVAETSGSGYEQYF